The following is a T cell receptor beta chain sequence with its context. In the source study's methods: Quantification of nucleated cells was approximated via reference gene primer amplification. Repertoires were generated with immunoSEQ multiplex PCR, while TCRdb's copy carries only in-frame clones and drops some. V and J calls and clone size follow that table, whereas D and trimming were derived from the DNA. This sample has 150,000 to 200,000 clones, with roughly four fifths found just once. This entry belongs to a study of blood T cell repertoires in COVID-19. Study-wide background: Researchers got acute and convalescent COVID-19 samples from the United States, Italy and Spain.

Germline V gives CDR1 MGHDK, CDR2 SYGVNS. The CDR3 runs 15 residues. Trimming removed 1 base at V and 3 bases at J, with 11 bases between. This TCR was sampled from an older man who had recovered from COVID-19. Sequencing input: peripheral blood. V gene TRBV25-1 combines with J gene TRBJ2-3; perhaps TRBD1 as D (6 bases). The CDR3 DNA is TGTGCCAGCAGTGAATCGGGACAAGTAACAGATACGCAGTATTTT. Its translation: CASSESGQVTDTQYF. The full variable domain, rest sourced from reference TRBV25-1 and TRBJ2-3, is EADIYQTPRYLVIGTGKKITLECSQTMGHDKMYWYQQDPGMELHLIHYSYGVNSTEKGDLSSESTVSRIRTEHFPLTLESARPSHTSQYLCASSESGQVTDTQYFGPGTRLTVL.